These 17 T cell receptor beta chains were sequenced from one sample in a study of cytomegalovirus exposure and HLA in healthy donors. Generated by immunoSEQ multiplex PCR, the TCRdb table keeps only in-frame clones and is missing some. The sample shows about 220,000 clones, around nine tenths of them seen only once. The sample comprised PBMCs. Receptors originate from a woman under 30 in good health and CMV-seronegative.

V and J are TRBV27 and TRBJ2-7, with D possibly matching TRBD1 (5 bases). CDR3 length equals 15 residues. The germline V gene encodes CDR1 MNHEY and CDR2 SMNVEV (reference sequence). The V gene lost 7 bases and the J gene lost 1 base, with 17 bases spanning the gap. CDR3 bases: TGTGCCAGCATATCCCTCGGAAAGGGGTCCTACGAGCAGTACTTC. Encoded protein: CASISLGKGSYEQYF.

J is TRBJ2-1 and V is TRBV6-6; 10 bases are shared with TRBD2. The J segment lost 5 bases and the V segment lost 7 bases, leaving 5 bases of the junction unmatched. The germline V gene has CDR1 MNHNY and CDR2 SVGAGI (reference sequence). CDR3 size: 14 residues. The CDR3 nucleotides are TGTGCCAGCAACCTAGCGGGGGACCACAATGAGCAGTTCTTC. The encoded protein is CASNLAGDHNEQFF.

Points on this clone: The identical CDR3 is also encoded by other nucleotide sequences in the sample. The chain has TRBV18 and TRBJ1-5; TRBD1 aligns across 7 bases. The germline V gene encodes CDR1 KGHSH and CDR2 LQKENI. V was pared by 6 bases and J by 2 bases, with 4 bases of the junction left unmatched. This CDR3 comprises 14 residues. In DNA, the CDR3 is TGTGCCAGCTCCCCCGGACAGGGCAATCAGCCCCAGCATTTT. It codes for CASSPGQGNQPQHF.

The J gene is TRBJ2-7, the V gene TRBV27, with D perhaps matching TRBD2 (7 bases). Per the germline V gene, CDR1 is MNHEY and CDR2 is SMNVEV (reference sequence). CDR3 size: 14 residues. V lost 8 bases and J lost 2, with 16 bases in between. CDR3 in amino acids: CASGWTGGTYEQYF. In nucleotides, the CDR3 is TGTGCCAGCGGGTGGACGGGGGGCACCTACGAGCAGTACTTC.

This chain connects TRBV27 to TRBJ1-6, with 10 bases identical to TRBD1. CDR3 length: 15 residues. V shed 2 bases, J shed 6 bases, and the junction held 1 base outside the gene matches. Germline loops: CDR1 MNHEY, CDR2 SMNVEV (reference sequence). The CDR3 DNA follows: TGTGCCAGCAGTTTACGACAGGGGGCTAATTCACCCCTCCACTTT. Translated, it gives CASSLRQGANSPLHF.

V gene TRBV29-1 combines with J gene TRBJ1-6; 9 nucleotides match TRBD1. V was pared by 4 bases and J by 7 bases, with 2 bases of the junction left unmatched. Germline CDR1 SQVTM, CDR2 ANQGSEA. The CDR3 is 13 residues long. CDR3 loop: CSVAGTGNSPLHF. The CDR3 nucleotides read TGCAGCGTTGCAGGGACAGGGAATTCACCCCTCCACTTT.

The CDR3 DNA is TGTGCCAGCAGCCGGTCAGGGGGGAATCAGCCCCAGCATTTT. The encoded protein is CASSRSGGNQPQHF. The chain carries TRBV14 and TRBJ1-5; 7 bases map to TRBD1. V lost 4 bases to trimming and J lost 4 bases; unmatched junction nucleotides: 4. CDR3 size: 14 residues. Germline loops: CDR1 SGHDN, CDR2 FVKESK.

The rearrangement uses TRBV6-1 and TRBJ1-5; TRBD1 agrees at 9 bases. This CDR3 has 14 residues. The germline CDR1 and CDR2 sequences are MNHNS and SASEGT. The ends lost 7 bases at V and 7 bases at J; junction bases unmatched: 8. The CDR3 loop reads CASTGGQGQQPQHF. CDR3 sequence (DNA): TGTGCCAGCACCGGGGGACAGGGCCAACAGCCCCAGCATTTT.

The chain couples TRBV9 to TRBJ1-2, with TRBD1 matching over 10 bases. Germline V CDR1 and CDR2: SGDLS, YYNGEE. V was clipped by 4 bases and J by 8 bases; unmatched bases: 14. CDR3 length: 16 residues. The CDR3: CASSLPDRGDWDGYTF. The CDR3 DNA reads TGTGCCAGCAGCCTCCCGGACAGGGGGGATTGGGACGGCTACACCTTC.

This clone was counted a few times. The V gene is TRBV19, the J gene TRBJ1-2, with TRBD1 matching over 10 bases. Trimming at V came to 4 bases and at J to 5 bases, leaving 4 bases not matched to a gene. There are 14 residues in the CDR3. Germline V gene data show CDR1 as LNHDA and CDR2 as SQIVND (reference sequence). The CDR3 loop reads CASSTGQGRYGYTF. In DNA, the CDR3 is TGTGCCAGTAGTACGGGACAGGGGAGGTATGGCTACACCTTC.

The chain has TRBV19 and TRBJ1-1, with 7 bases identical to TRBD1. J lost 6 bases, V lost 4 bases, and 5 bases had no gene match. This CDR3 has 13 amino acids. Germline loops: CDR1 LNHDA, CDR2 SQIVND (reference sequence). The CDR3 DNA sequence: TGTGCCAGTAGTACAGACAGGGAATCTGAAGCTTTCTTT. This encodes CASSTDRESEAFF.

On this clone: Different DNA sequences within this sample yield the same CDR3. The chain employs TRBV25-1 and TRBJ1-2, with 9 bases that match TRBD1. J gave up 6 bases and V 2 bases, and 4 bases lay outside the gene matches. This CDR3 spans 14 amino acids. The germline CDR1 and CDR2 sequences are MGHDK and SYGVNS. CDR3 in DNA: TGTGCCAGCAGTGAACCCGGGACAGGGAATGGCTACACCTTC. Translation gives CASSEPGTGNGYTF.

The V and J genes are TRBV5-6 and TRBJ2-4, with D possibly being TRBD2 (6 bases). CDR1 SGHDT and CDR2 YYEEEE come from the germline V gene. The CDR3 length is 12 residues. Trimming cost V 0 bases and J 15 bases, with 13 bases left between them. The chain's CDR3 is CASSLATGGWYF. The DNA of the CDR3 is TGTGCCAGCAGCTTGGCCACTGGGGGGTGGTACTTC.

The chain joins TRBV5-1 to TRBJ1-2, with unresolved D. The CDR3 loop spans 13 amino acids. V lost 4 bases and J 3 bases, leaving 10 bases between the germline ends. The germline V gene has CDR1 SGHRS and CDR2 YFSETQ. The CDR3 DNA follows: TGCGCCAGCAGCCTTTACGCGGACTATGGCTACACCTTC. This gives the protein CASSLYADYGYTF.

This sequence joins TRBV27 and TRBJ2-7, with D perhaps matching TRBD1 (6 bases). V gave up 6 bases and J gave up 3 bases, with 15 bases separating them. This CDR3 is 14 amino acids long. Germline V gives CDR1 MNHEY, CDR2 SMNVEV (reference sequence). The CDR3: CASSKIDRYYEQYF. The CDR3 DNA reads TGTGCCAGCAGCAAGATCGACAGGTACTACGAGCAGTACTTC.

The chain employs TRBV5-1 and TRBJ1-3; TRBD1 aligns across 12 bases. This CDR3 is 16 amino acids long. V shed 4 bases and J 1 base; nucleotides not matched to a gene: 3. Per germline, CDR1 SGHRS and CDR2 YFSETQ. In nucleotides, the CDR3 is TGCGCCAGCAGCCGGGGACAGGGGGCTTCTGGAAACACCATATATTTT. Protein: CASSRGQGASGNTIYF.

This clone was detected only a few times. The V and J genes are TRBV19 and TRBJ2-7; 7 bases align to TRBD2. Germline assignment: CDR1 LNHDA and CDR2 SQIVND (reference sequence). The V gene end was trimmed by 3 bases and the J gene end by 4 bases; junction bases not matched to a gene: 9. This CDR3 has 15 amino acids. This CDR3 reads CASSMGRGSRYEQYF. Written as DNA, the CDR3 is TGTGCCAGTAGTATGGGGCGCGGGAGTAGGTACGAGCAGTACTTC.